The 29 T cell receptor beta chains reported below all come from one sample, sequenced in a study of graft-versus-host responses after intestinal transplantation. TCRdb's copy holds only in-frame clones and misses some; the assay was immunoSEQ multiplex PCR. This table has tens of thousands of clones, approximately 93% appearing once. For these receptors, no antigen is known. This material consisted of unstimulated CD8+ T cells sorted from spleen or lymph node cells, taken before intestinal transplant. Receptors originate from a human donor who received an intestinal transplant.

V and J are TRBV7-6 and TRBJ2-5, with TRBD2 matching 9 bases. V lost 3 bases and J lost 1; bases outside the gene matches: 9. Looked up from germline, CDR1 is SGHVS and CDR2 is FNYEAQ. The CDR3 covers 17 residues. The CDR3 spells CASSFGTSFRVQETQYF. The CDR3 coding sequence is TGTGCCAGCAGCTTTGGGACTAGCTTTAGGGTCCAAGAGACCCAGTACTTC.

The chain links TRBV27 to TRBJ1-2; D might be TRBD1 (5 bases). The CDR3 runs 14 residues. V dropped 4 bases and J dropped 5 bases, with 14 bases sitting between them. Germline V gene lookup returns CDR1 MNHEY and CDR2 SMNVEV (reference sequence). The CDR3, as DNA: TGTGCCAGCAGTTCAACCGGGACGGAGTATGGCTACACCTTC. Translated, it gives CASSSTGTEYGYTF.

Note on this clone: The sample carries other DNA sequences with the same CDR3. The chain couples TRBV28 to TRBJ2-1, with 11 bases that match TRBD2. J lost 4 bases, V lost 5 bases, and 4 bases had no gene match. The germline CDR1 and CDR2 sequences are MDHEN and SYDVKM. The CDR3 totals 15 residues. CDR3 nucleotide sequence: TGTGCCAGCAGTCCCGGGACTAGCGGATACAATGAGCAGTTCTTC. Translated: CASSPGTSGYNEQFF.

J is TRBJ2-1 and V is TRBV5-1, with 10 bases that match TRBD2. This CDR3 is 15 amino acids long. Per germline, CDR1 SGHRS and CDR2 YFSETQ. With 5 bases clipped from V and 5 bases from J, the junction kept 7 bases outside the gene matches. CDR3 nucleotide sequence: TGCGCCAGCAGTCCTAGCGGGAGTAGAAACAATGAGCAGTTCTTC. Translated, it gives CASSPSGSRNNEQFF.

The chain employs TRBV10-3 and TRBJ2-1; 9 bases match TRBD2. V shed 4 bases and J 2 bases; nucleotides not matched to a gene: 6. This CDR3 contains 16 residues. Per germline, CDR1 ENHRY and CDR2 SYGVKD. In DNA form, the CDR3 reads TGTGCCATCAGTGTAGTAGCGGGAGAGGCCTACAATGAGCAGTTCTTC. Its translation: CAISVVAGEAYNEQFF.

This clone has only one observation. The chain carries TRBV6-5 and TRBJ2-7, with D unclear. The germline V gene has CDR1 MNHEY and CDR2 SVGAGI. Between the trimmed V and J ends, which lost 0 bases and 2 bases, there was a span of 11 bases. CDR3 size: 15 residues. The CDR3 bases are TGTGCCAGCAGTTACTCGACCAGCCAGCCCTACGAGCAGTACTTC. The encoded protein is CASSYSTSQPYEQYF.

A single count supports this clone. The chain joins TRBV11-2 to TRBJ2-1, with 7 bases aligning to TRBD2. CDR1 is SGHAT, CDR2 FQNNGV, per germline. The CDR3 length is 14 residues. V lost 2 bases to trimming and J lost 5 bases; unmatched junction nucleotides: 3. The CDR3 here is CASSLLGGDNEQFF. The DNA of the CDR3 is TGTGCCAGCAGCTTATTGGGAGGGGACAATGAGCAGTTCTTC. Using reference TRBV11-2 and TRBJ2-1 for the parts outside the CDR3, the full variable domain is EAGVAQSPRYKIIEKRQSVAFWCNPISGHATLYWYQQILGQGPKLLIQFQNNGVVDDSQLPKDRFSAERLKGVDSTLKIQPAKLEDSAVYLCASSLLGGDNEQFFGPGTRLTVL.

The chain joins TRBV25-1 to TRBJ2-2, with 11 bases identical to TRBD1. The trim removed 1 base at V and 7 bases at J, leaving 5 bases unmatched. The CDR3 sequence is 16 residues long. The germline V gene has CDR1 MGHDK and CDR2 SYGVNS. In DNA, the CDR3 is TGTGCCAGCAGTGAATCAGGACAGGGGGCTATCGGGGAGCTGTTTTTT. It translates to CASSESGQGAIGELFF.

The V call is TRBV7-9, the J call TRBJ2-7; TRBD1 is a possible D gene (6 bases). Trimming cost V 5 bases and J 4 bases, with 12 bases left between them. CDR3 length: 13 amino acids. The germline gives CDR1 SEHNR, CDR2 FQNEAQ (reference sequence). The CDR3 nucleotides read TGTGCCAGCAGCCCCATGAGGGGGTACGAGCAGTACTTC. Residues: CASSPMRGYEQYF.

The chain is built from TRBV28 and TRBJ1-1; maybe TRBD1 (6 bases). Germline lookup yields CDR1 MDHEN and CDR2 SYDVKM. Trimming pared 3 bases from V and 4 bases from J, leaving 12 bases between. This CDR3 region has 14 residues. DNA of the CDR3: TGTGCCAGCAGTTTGGGGGCCTCGGGCACTGAAGCTTTCTTT. It encodes CASSLGASGTEAFF.

V is TRBV19 and J is TRBJ2-1; 10 nucleotides align to TRBD1. Trimming cost V 3 bases and J 8 bases; bases outside gene matches: 4. Germline assignment: CDR1 LNHDA and CDR2 SQIVND (reference sequence). This CDR3 has 14 amino acids. CDR3 bases: TGTGCCAGTAGTATGGGGACAGGGGATGATGAGCAGTTCTTC. As protein: CASSMGTGDDEQFF. Full variable domain (remainder filled in from reference TRBV19 and TRBJ2-1): DGGITQSPKYLFRKEGQNVTLSCEQNLNHDAMYWYRQDPGQGLRLIYYSQIVNDFQKGDIAEGYSVSREKKESFPLTVTSAQKNPTAFYLCASSMGTGDDEQFFGPGTRLTVL.

The chain has TRBV27 and TRBJ2-2; the D call may be TRBD1 or TRBD2 (5 bases each). This CDR3 comprises 13 residues. V lost 5 bases and J 6 bases, leaving 10 bases between the germline ends. The germline gives CDR1 MNHEY, CDR2 SMNVEV (reference sequence). The CDR3 region has the DNA TGTGCCAGCAGTCCCTTGGGGGCCGGGGAGCTGTTTTTT. Encoded protein: CASSPLGAGELFF.

V usage is TRBV13 and J usage is TRBJ1-5; no firm D call. This CDR3 contains 12 residues. Germline V CDR1 and CDR2: PRHDT, FYEKMQ (reference sequence). Trimming shortened V by 4 bases and J by 4 bases, and 5 bases separated the two germline ends. CDR3 sequence (DNA): TGTGCCAGCAGCTCGAAGAATCAGCCCCAGCATTTT. Translating it yields CASSSKNQPQHF. The variable domain in full, completed from reference TRBV13 and TRBJ1-5, reads AAGVIQSPRHLIKEKRETATLKCYPIPRHDTVYWYQQGPGQDPQFLISFYEKMQSDKGSIPDRFSAQQFSDYHSELNMSSLELGDSALYFCASSSKNQPQHFGDGTRLSIL.

V is TRBV28 and J is TRBJ2-2; 7 bases match TRBD2. Germline lookup yields CDR1 MDHEN and CDR2 SYDVKM. J was trimmed by 4 bases and V by 3 bases; bases with no gene match: 2. There are 14 residues in the CDR3. In nucleotides, the CDR3 is TGTGCCAGCAGTTTGGGAGGGTCCACCGGGGAGCTGTTTTTT. This sequence encodes CASSLGGSTGELFF.

This clone was counted once. The CDR3 DNA reads TGTGCCAGCACCTCCCCCCGGGACAGCTCCTACGAGCAGTACTTC. Its protein product is CASTSPRDSSYEQYF. The rearrangement uses TRBV28 and TRBJ2-7, with 7 bases that match TRBD1. CDR3 length: 15 residues. V trimming: 7 bases; J trimming: 0 bases; junction bases outside the gene matches: 9. The V gene's germline CDR1 is MDHEN and CDR2 SYDVKM.

The J gene is TRBJ1-1, the V gene TRBV9, with unresolved D. Per the germline V gene, CDR1 is SGDLS and CDR2 is YYNGEE. The CDR3 loop spans 14 amino acids. V was cut by 0 bases and J by 4 bases, with 10 bases left in between. The CDR3 DNA sequence: TGTGCCAGCAGCGTAGAAGGACGGGGCACTGAAGCTTTCTTT. Its translation: CASSVEGRGTEAFF.

V gene TRBV4-2 combines with J gene TRBJ2-7; D could derive from TRBD1 or TRBD2 (6 bases each). Germline-derived CDR1 and CDR2 are LGHNA and YNFKEQ. Trimming took off 1 base at V and 1 base at J, with 17 bases between the two ends. The CDR3 spans 17 residues. The CDR3 DNA sequence: TGTGCCAGCAGCCAAGGGGGGGCGGGGCTTATTTCCTACGAGCAGTACTTC. Translating gives CASSQGGAGLISYEQYF.

This clone was counted a single time. DNA of the CDR3: TGCGCCAGCAGCTTGGTGGAGCATGAGCAGTTCTTC. Protein: CASSLVEHEQFF. V gene TRBV5-1 combines with J gene TRBJ2-1; no definite D call. The germline CDR1 and CDR2 sequences are SGHRS and YFSETQ. The CDR3 consists of 12 residues. The germline V and J ends were trimmed by 0 bases and 8 bases, with 6 bases remaining between them.

The CDR3 sequence is CASSLSGKGNIQYF. In nucleotides, the CDR3 is TGTGCCAGCAGTCTGTCAGGGAAGGGGAACATTCAGTACTTC. V usage is TRBV27 and J usage is TRBJ2-4; possible D gene TRBD1, 5 bases. The CDR3 extends over 14 amino acids. In germline, CDR1 is MNHEY, CDR2 SMNVEV (reference sequence). V gave up 5 bases and J gave up 7 bases, with 15 bases separating them.

This clone has only one observation. The J gene is TRBJ1-2, the V gene TRBV7-3, with 9 bases aligning to TRBD1. CDR3 length: 16 amino acids. J lost 8 bases, V lost 3 bases, and 13 bases had no gene match. The germline gives CDR1 SGHTA, CDR2 FQGTGA. CDR3 in DNA: TGTGCCAGCAGCTTCCCATCCCGGGACAGGGTGTACGGCTACACCTTC. This codes for CASSFPSRDRVYGYTF.

The rearrangement joins TRBV27 to TRBJ1-2, with TRBD1 as a possible D gene (6 bases). V was shortened by 5 bases and J by 4 bases, with 17 bases between the two germline ends. Looked up from germline, CDR1 is MNHEY and CDR2 is SMNVEV (reference sequence). This CDR3 contains 15 residues. The CDR3 bases are TGTGCCAGCAGTGATCACTCCGGGACACTCTATGGCTACACCTTC. This encodes CASSDHSGTLYGYTF.

This chain joins TRBV19 and TRBJ2-7, with no clear D. The germline V gene has CDR1 LNHDA and CDR2 SQIVND (reference sequence). Trimming cost V 2 bases and J 2 bases, with 7 bases left between them. The CDR3 length is 13 residues. CDR3 sequence (DNA): TGTGCCAGTAGTATAACTGTTGCCTACGAGCAGTACTTC. Its protein is CASSITVAYEQYF.

The rearrangement links TRBV27 to TRBJ2-7; D is ambiguous. V dropped 0 bases and J dropped 1 base, with 19 bases sitting between them. CDR1 is MNHEY and CDR2 is SMNVEV in the germline V gene (reference sequence). The CDR3 runs to 18 residues. The CDR3 here is CASSLSAPFKTESYEQYF. The CDR3 DNA is TGTGCCAGCAGTTTATCCGCCCCGTTCAAAACCGAATCCTACGAGCAGTACTTC.

The chain uses TRBV2 and TRBJ2-5; 9 bases fit TRBD1. From germline, CDR1 is SNHLY and CDR2 FYNNEI. CDR3 length: 15 amino acids. J was trimmed by 4 bases and V by 3 bases; bases with no gene match: 6. The CDR3 bases are TGTGCCAGCAGTGACGGCGGGGACAGGGCAGAGACCCAGTACTTC. Protein product: CASSDGGDRAETQYF.

This chain uses TRBV14 with TRBJ2-3; 8 nucleotides match TRBD2. This CDR3 comprises 17 residues. The germline CDR1 and CDR2 sequences are SGHDN and FVKESK. The V gene end was trimmed by 0 bases and the J gene end by 3 bases; junction bases not matched to a gene: 8. The DNA of the CDR3 is TGTGCCAGCAGCCAAGATTTAAGCGGGAGATGGACAGATACGCAGTATTTT. Translating gives CASSQDLSGRWTDTQYF.

V usage is TRBV28 and J usage is TRBJ2-5; D call uncertain. In germline, CDR1 is MDHEN, CDR2 SYDVKM. The CDR3 consists of 11 residues. V lost 6 bases and J lost 3, with 5 bases in between. The CDR3 DNA reads TGTGCCAGCAGCCTAGAAGAGACCCAGTACTTC. As protein: CASSLEETQYF.

The chain joins TRBV27 to TRBJ2-7; 7 bases map to TRBD1. Trimming cost V 6 bases and J 3 bases; bases outside gene matches: 8. The V gene's germline CDR1 is MNHEY and CDR2 SMNVEV (reference sequence). The CDR3 length is 14 residues. The CDR3 DNA is TGTGCCAGCAGGGACACCCCAGGGGGCTACGAGCAGTACTTC. Its protein product is CASRDTPGGYEQYF.

V usage is TRBV27 and J usage is TRBJ2-7; possibly TRBD2 for D (5 bases). The V and J ends lost 2 bases and 3 bases respectively, with 14 bases between them. Per the germline V gene, CDR1 is MNHEY and CDR2 is SMNVEV (reference sequence). This CDR3 comprises 15 residues. CDR3 DNA sequence: TGTGCCAGCAGTTTAGGTCCTAGCCGAGTCTACGAGCAGTACTTC. Translation: CASSLGPSRVYEQYF.

The chain is built from TRBV6-5 and TRBJ2-1, with 10 bases lining up with TRBD1. In germline, CDR1 is MNHEY, CDR2 SVGAGI. Trimming cost V 6 bases and J 5 bases; bases outside gene matches: 4. The CDR3 has 14 residues. In DNA form, the CDR3 reads TGTGCCAGCAGCCGACAGGGGGCGAACAATGAGCAGTTCTTC. Protein sequence: CASSRQGANNEQFF.